A single sample is the source of the 29 T cell receptor beta chains below, sequenced in a study of blood T cell repertoires in COVID-19. Repertoires were generated with immunoSEQ multiplex PCR, while TCRdb's copy carries only in-frame clones and drops some. Here the sample spans some 150,000 clones, around four fifths being singletons. What was sequenced was peripheral blood. Source of these receptors: a human donor in a cohort sampled during active COVID-19.

In this sample, this clone turned up once. J is TRBJ1-4 and V is TRBV5-1; D gene uncertain. The CDR3 totals 16 residues. The V end was cut by 0 bases, the J end by 0 bases, with 9 bases between. The V gene's germline CDR1 is SGHRS and CDR2 YFSETQ. The CDR3 DNA follows: TGCGCCAGCAGCTTGGAGGCGGTCGCAACTAATGAAAAACTGTTTTTT. Encoded protein: CASSLEAVATNEKLFF. Complete variable domain (other parts from reference TRBV5-1 and TRBJ1-4): KAGVTQTPRYLIKTRGQQVTLSCSPISGHRSVSWYQQTPGQGLQFLFEYFSETQRNKGNFPGRFSGRQFSNSRSEMNVSTLELGDSALYLCASSLEAVATNEKLFFGSGTQLSVL.

This clone has only one observation. The chain links TRBV5-1 to TRBJ2-5, with 9 bases identical to TRBD1. With 0 bases clipped from V and 5 bases from J, the junction kept 8 bases outside the gene matches. This CDR3 is 16 amino acids long. From germline, CDR1 is SGHRS and CDR2 YFSETQ. The CDR3 region is CASSLAQRQGGETQYF. The CDR3, as DNA: TGCGCCAGCAGCTTGGCCCAAAGACAGGGGGGGGAGACCCAGTACTTC.

This clone appeared many times. The CDR3 loop reads CASRQPGLGTDTQYF. CDR3 coding DNA: TGTGCCAGCAGACAACCGGGACTCGGCACAGATACGCAGTATTTT. This chain connects TRBV27 to TRBJ2-3; D may be TRBD2 (6 bases). The CDR3 is 15 residues long. Germline values: CDR1 MNHEY, CDR2 SMNVEV (reference sequence). Trimming left V 6 bases short and J 1 base short, with 14 bases between.

The chain is built from TRBV4-2 and TRBJ2-3; no clear D gene. Germline V gene data show CDR1 as LGHNA and CDR2 as YNFKEQ. Trimming took 0 bases from V and 0 from J, leaving 7 bases between them. The CDR3 length is 15 residues. CDR3 nucleotide sequence: TGTGCCAGCAGCCAAGATGCGACTAGCACAGATACGCAGTATTTT. It specifies CASSQDATSTDTQYF.

The chain joins TRBV3-1 (or the pseudogene TRBV3-2) to TRBJ2-1; TRBD2 aligns across 11 bases. This CDR3 region has 16 residues. V gave up 0 bases and J gave up 10 bases; unmatched junction bases: 8. Germline lookup yields CDR1 LGHDT and CDR2 YNNKEL (reference sequence). CDR3 DNA sequence: TGTGCCAGCAGCCAAGATCAAAGGCTAGCGGGGGGAGAGCAGTTCTTC. It specifies CASSQDQRLAGGEQFF.

The V and J genes are TRBV10-2 and TRBJ2-5; 12 nucleotides align to TRBD2. The CDR3 has 15 amino acids. The J segment lost 5 bases and the V segment lost 7 bases, leaving 8 bases of the junction unmatched. Germline V gene lookup returns CDR1 WSHSY and CDR2 SAAADI. The CDR3 region has the DNA TGCGCCAGCATTCTAGCGGGGGGGCCTTGGGAGACCCAGTACTTC. This gives the protein CASILAGGPWETQYF.

This clone turned up a few times. The chain is built from TRBV10-3 and TRBJ2-1, with TRBD2 identical over 10 bases. This CDR3 is 16 amino acids long. Trimming removed 3 bases from V and 6 bases from J; junction bases left unmatched: 8. Germline V CDR1 and CDR2: ENHRY, SYGVKD. Written as DNA, the CDR3 is TGTGCCATCAGTGAAACTAGCGGGGCCTCATCCAATGAGCAGTTCTTC. It specifies CAISETSGASSNEQFF.

This clone was detected only a few times. V and J are TRBV20-1 and TRBJ1-2; weak D call: TRBD1 (5 bases). The V end lost 3 bases, the J end lost 12 bases, and 20 bases lay between the germline ends. CDR3 length: 13 amino acids. Germline V lookup: CDR1 DFQATT, CDR2 SNEGSKA (reference sequence). The DNA of the CDR3 is TGCAGTGCTAGTGCGGGGGACGTTCTTTTTCACACCTTC. It translates to CSASAGDVLFHTF.

The chain couples TRBV5-1 to TRBJ1-1, with 11 bases identical to TRBD1. The length of the CDR3 is 15 residues. The V and J ends lost 2 bases and 1 base, in that order; junction bases with no gene match: 1. Germline CDR1 SGHRS, CDR2 YFSETQ. The CDR3 DNA is TGCGCCAGCAGCTTCGGACAGGGGGCGAACACTGAAGCTTTCTTT. Translated: CASSFGQGANTEAFF.

This clone was observed a single time. The chain has TRBV11-2 and TRBJ2-7; no definite D call. CDR1 is SGHAT, CDR2 FQNNGV, per germline. Between the trimmed V and J ends, which lost 5 bases and 12 bases, there was a span of 20 bases. The CDR3 contains 13 residues. The CDR3: CASSPMGWVTRYF. The CDR3, as DNA: TGTGCCAGCAGCCCAATGGGTTGGGTGACACGGTACTTC.

The chain recombines TRBV4-1 with TRBJ2-2; 9 positions match TRBD2. CDR1 is MGHRA and CDR2 is YSYEKL in the germline V gene. The junction had 6 bases not matched to a gene; V was cut back by 4 bases and J by 3 bases. This CDR3 contains 16 residues. The CDR3 reads CASSPGSGGYTGELFF. The DNA of the CDR3 is TGCGCCAGCAGCCCCGGGAGCGGGGGGTACACCGGGGAGCTGTTTTTT.

This chain uses TRBV11-2 with TRBJ1-1, with D possibly TRBD1 on 6 matching bases. The CDR3 has 15 amino acids. Germline CDR1 SGHAT, CDR2 FQNNGV. V was pared by 4 bases and J by 6 bases, with 18 bases between. The CDR3 spells CASSSTGKGVAEAFF. CDR3 sequence (DNA): TGTGCCAGCAGCTCTACAGGGAAGGGGGTAGCTGAAGCTTTCTTT.

The J gene is TRBJ2-7, the V gene TRBV5-4; D may be TRBD1 (5 bases). The CDR3 length is 14 residues. Trimming removed 1 base at V and 11 bases at J, with 19 bases between. Germline V CDR1 and CDR2: SGHNT, YYREEE (reference sequence). CDR3 loop: CASSLFSRETGKYF. In nucleotides, the CDR3 is TGTGCCAGCAGCTTGTTCTCCCGTGAAACAGGAAAGTACTTC.

This chain links TRBV7-2 with TRBJ1-1; D ambiguous. V lost 2 bases and J lost 3, with 7 bases in between. There are 13 residues in the CDR3. Germline V gene sequence: CDR1 SGHTA, CDR2 FQGNSA. The CDR3 reads CASSLNTYTEAFF. CDR3 nucleotides: TGTGCCAGCAGCTTAAACACCTACACTGAAGCTTTCTTT. Variable domain in full (rest from reference TRBV7-2 and TRBJ1-1): GAGVSQSPSNKVTEKGKDVELRCDPISGHTALYWYRQSLGQGLEFLIYFQGNSAPDKSGLPSDRFSAERTGGSVSTLTIQRTQQEDSAVYLCASSLNTYTEAFFGQGTRLTVV.

The chain carries TRBV7-2 and TRBJ2-1, with D tentatively TRBD2 (5 bases). The CDR3 has 16 residues. Trimming removed 1 base at V and 2 bases at J, with 12 bases between. Germline values: CDR1 SGHTA, CDR2 FQGNSA. The CDR3 nucleotides read TGTGCCAGCAGCTTAGTGGGGTCGGGAACCTACAATGAGCAGTTCTTC. Its protein product is CASSLVGSGTYNEQFF.

The V gene is TRBV7-2, the J gene TRBJ1-5; D not resolved. In germline, CDR1 is SGHTA, CDR2 FQGNSA. Deletions cut 5 bases from V and 0 bases from J, with 11 bases between. CDR3 length equals 15 residues. The DNA for the CDR3 is TGTGCCAGCAGCCGGTCCGAGAATAGCAATCAGCCCCAGCATTTT. It translates to CASSRSENSNQPQHF.

This sequence joins TRBV7-2 and TRBJ1-2; D unclear. Per germline, CDR1 SGHTA and CDR2 FQGNSA. V shed 3 bases and J shed 4 bases, with 24 bases lying between them. The CDR3 length is 18 residues. Here the CDR3 DNA reads TGTGCCAGCAGCTTTTTTATCCTGCCCGGGTCTAAATTCTATGGCTACACCTTC. Its protein is CASSFFILPGSKFYGYTF.

This chain uses TRBV5-4 with TRBJ2-3; 10 nucleotides line up with TRBD2. With V trimmed by 4 bases and J by 5 bases, 10 bases remained unmatched. This CDR3 spans 16 amino acids. Germline V gene sequence: CDR1 SGHNT, CDR2 YYREEE (reference sequence). DNA for the CDR3: TGTGCCAGCAGCCCTGAGGTAGCGGGGGGAGAAGATACGCAGTATTTT. Its protein product is CASSPEVAGGEDTQYF.

The chain has TRBV20-1 and TRBJ2-7; TRBD2 is a possible D gene (5 bases). Germline CDR1 DFQATT, CDR2 SNEGSKA (reference sequence). The CDR3 runs 11 residues. Trimming stripped 5 bases from V and 5 bases from J, with 10 bases between. The CDR3 spells CSADLAHEQYF. CDR3 nucleotides: TGCAGTGCTGATCTAGCACACGAGCAGTACTTC.

The CDR3 protein is CASRGDSEGQPQHF. The CDR3 coding sequence is TGTGCCAGCAGGGGGGACAGCGAGGGGCAGCCCCAGCATTTT. This rearrangement joins TRBV6-5 to TRBJ1-5, with 7 bases aligning to TRBD1. The length of the CDR3 is 14 residues. The germline V gene encodes CDR1 MNHEY and CDR2 SVGAGI. J was trimmed by 7 bases and V by 6 bases; bases with no gene match: 9.

The J gene is TRBJ2-7, the V gene TRBV5-1, with TRBD2 as a possible D gene (6 bases). The CDR3 runs 14 residues. Trimming removed 4 bases from V and 2 bases from J, with 13 bases in between. CDR1 is SGHRS, CDR2 YFSETQ, per germline. The CDR3 loop is CASSLLTGAYEQYF. In DNA form, the CDR3 reads TGCGCCAGCAGCCTCCTTACGGGGGCCTACGAGCAGTACTTC.

The rearrangement joins TRBV9 to TRBJ1-3; D unresolved. The V end was cut by 3 bases, the J end by 0 bases, with 7 bases between. Germline CDR1 is SGDLS and CDR2 is YYNGEE. The CDR3 covers 14 residues. The CDR3 nucleotides read TGTGCCAGCAGCGGAACAAACTCTGGAAACACCATATATTTT. This gives the protein CASSGTNSGNTIYF.

J is TRBJ2-2 and V is TRBV11-3; TRBD2 matches at 7 bases. The trim removed 2 bases at V and 0 bases at J, leaving 0 bases unmatched. The V gene's germline CDR1 is SGHNT and CDR2 YENEEA. This CDR3 is 15 amino acids long. The CDR3 coding sequence is TGTGCCAGCAGCTTAAGCGGGACGAACACCGGGGAGCTGTTTTTT. Translated, it gives CASSLSGTNTGELFF.

The chain carries TRBV10-2 and TRBJ2-5; a weak D match, TRBD2 (6 bases). The CDR3 contains 15 residues. Germline CDR1 is WSHSY and CDR2 is SAAADI. Deletions cut 4 bases from V and 2 bases from J, with 14 bases between. The CDR3 region has the DNA TGCGCCAGCAGTGTCGGGAGCGTTTCTCAAGAGACCCAGTACTTC. Translation gives CASSVGSVSQETQYF.

This clone has just a few counts. The gene calls are TRBV7-2 and TRBJ2-7, with no clear D. Germline loops: CDR1 SGHTA, CDR2 FQGNSA. CDR3 length: 13 amino acids. V gave up 1 base and J gave up 3 bases, with 7 bases separating them. The CDR3 reads CASSLDMLYEQYF. The CDR3 DNA follows: TGTGCCAGCAGCTTAGACATGCTCTACGAGCAGTACTTC.

CDR3 in DNA: TGTGCCAGCAGCCTAGTCGGGACAGGGCCTAACTATGGCTACACCTTC. This translates into CASSLVGTGPNYGYTF. V gene TRBV11-3 combines with J gene TRBJ1-2; 9 bases line up with TRBD1. The CDR3 consists of 16 residues. The ends lost 5 bases at V and 0 bases at J; junction bases unmatched: 7. Germline loops: CDR1 SGHNT, CDR2 YENEEA. The variable domain in full, completed from reference TRBV11-3 and TRBJ1-2, reads EAGVVQSPRYKIIEKKQPVAFWCNPISGHNTLYWYLQNLGQGPELLIRYENEEAVDDSQLPKDRFSAERLKGVDSTLKIQPAELGDSAVYLCASSLVGTGPNYGYTFGSGTRLTVV.

This clone appeared once. V and J are TRBV6-2 or TRBV6-3 and TRBJ2-7; D uncertain. Trimming took 4 bases from V and 6 from J, leaving 7 bases between them. This CDR3 is 11 amino acids long. Germline CDR1 MNHEY, CDR2 SVGEGT. The CDR3 DNA is TGTGCCAGCAGTTTCAAAATCGAGCAGTACTTC. This sequence encodes CASSFKIEQYF.

This clone appeared once. The chain links TRBV6-5 to TRBJ2-3; TRBD1 matches at 10 bases. Germline CDR1 is MNHEY and CDR2 is SVGAGI. With V trimmed by 8 bases and J by 4 bases, 0 bases remained unmatched. CDR3 length: 12 residues. The CDR3 bases are TGTGCCAGCGGACAGGGGGCAGATACGCAGTATTTT. As protein: CASGQGADTQYF.

This clone was seen just once. The chain uses TRBV4-1 and TRBJ1-4, with 11 bases identical to TRBD1. CDR3 size: 15 residues. Germline V gives CDR1 MGHRA, CDR2 YSYEKL. V trimming: 2 bases; J trimming: 7 bases; junction bases outside the gene matches: 3. The CDR3 DNA follows: TGCGCCAGCAGCCAAACCGGGACAGGGGGTGAAAAACTGTTTTTT. Its protein product is CASSQTGTGGEKLFF.